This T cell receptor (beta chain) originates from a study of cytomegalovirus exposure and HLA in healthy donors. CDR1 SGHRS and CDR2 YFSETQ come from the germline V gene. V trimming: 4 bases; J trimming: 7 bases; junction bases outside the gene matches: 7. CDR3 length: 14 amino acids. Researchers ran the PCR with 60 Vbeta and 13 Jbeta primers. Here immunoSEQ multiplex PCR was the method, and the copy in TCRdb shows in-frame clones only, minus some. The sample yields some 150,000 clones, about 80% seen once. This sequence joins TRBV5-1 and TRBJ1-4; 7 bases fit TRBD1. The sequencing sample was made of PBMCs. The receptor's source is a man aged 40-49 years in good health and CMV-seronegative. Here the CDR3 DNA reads TGCGCCAGCAGCGACAGGGTAGGGCGTGAAAAACTGTTTTTT. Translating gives CASSDRVGREKLFF.